The T cell receptor (beta chain) described here comes from a study of follicular helper T cells after annual influenza vaccination. Whole-study findings and limits: ICOS-CD38- cTfh most often held earlier Day 7 ICOS+CD38+ clones. Each annual vaccination recalled recurring oligoclonal ICOS+CD38+ cTfh clonotypes.

This clone was seen only once. Its target is unknown. Time point given: 2014-2015 season, 7 days after vaccination. Subjects lived in the community and lacked influenza vaccine within the prior 6 months. The CDR3 extends over 12 amino acids. The V end lost 5 bases, the J end lost 8 bases, and 10 bases lay between the germline ends. The germline CDR1 and CDR2 sequences are SEHNR and FQNEAQ (reference sequence). Sequencing of TCRB used Survey level resolution. Profiling relied on immunoSEQ multiplex PCR, and the TCRdb table lists in-frame clones only, not all of them. Seen here are hundreds of clones, 86% observed once, and the top ten hold around 5%.

V usage is TRBV7-9 and J usage is TRBJ2-1; weak D call: TRBD1 (5 bases). This TCR came from an adult who received the influenza vaccine. Sequenced material: CXCR5+ CD38+ circulating T follicular helper cells from blood, taken 7 days after influenza vaccination. As for subset: circulating Tfh, non-naive CD4+CXCR5+PD-1+ (ICOS+CD38+ or ICOS-CD38-). CDR3 DNA: TGTGCCAGCAGCGACCAAGGGGATGAGCAGTTCTTC. Protein: CASSDQGDEQFF.